The rows below give T cell receptor beta chains drawn from one sample of a study of T cells in Graves' hyperthyroidism and ophthalmopathy. TCRdb re-called the multiplex PCR reads through MiXCR, storing one row per CDR3 protein. The sample shows about 350,000 distinct CDR3 sequences, roughly an eighth of them seen only once. Sequenced sample: blood. These receptor sequences come from a woman aged 40-49 years with Graves' ophthalmopathy. Each CDR3 is given with its conserved first and last residue. The D gene is left open where the match is weak. For some rows the clone size is stated as once, few or many, or as a class when expanded; others skip it.

D	V	J	size	CDR3	DNA
TRBD1	TRBV7-9	TRBJ2-2	few	CASSEGQGISGELFF	TGTGCCAGCAGCGAGGGACAGGGGATCTCCGGGGAGCTGTTTTTT
-	TRBV24-1	TRBJ1-1	many	CATSDPGNLNTEAFF	TGTGCCACCAGTGATCCAGGGAATCTGAACACTGAAGCTTTCTTT
-	TRBV28	TRBJ2-3	-	CASSAAGRTDMQYF	TGTGCCAGCAGCGCAGCGGGCCGAACAGATATGCAGTATTTT
TRBD1	TRBV5-1	TRBJ1-4	-	CASSGGTGGEKLFF	TGCGCCAGCAGCGGGGGGACAGGGGGTGAAAAACTGTTTTTT
-	TRBV2	TRBJ1-1	-	CASSESGYREAFF	TGTGCCAGCAGTGAGTCGGGTTACCGTGAAGCTTTCTTC
TRBD2	TRBV6-5	TRBJ2-2	few	CASSSSGLAGFGAGELFF	TGTGCCAGCAGTTCCTCTGGACTAGCGGGGTTTGGTGCCGGGGAGCTGTTTTTT
-	TRBV28	TRBJ1-2	many	CAIRGFNYGYTF	TGTGCCATACGGGGGTTTAACTATGGCTACACCTTC
-	TRBV28	TRBJ1-5	many	CASRRASENIGNQPQHF	TGTGCCAGCCGGCGGGCTTCCGAGAACATTGGCAATCAGCCCCAGCATTTT
TRBD2	TRBV6-1	TRBJ2-1	many	CASSSSGSTYNEQFF	TGTGCCAGCAGTTCTAGCGGGAGTACCTACAATGAGCAGTTCTTC
-	TRBV14	TRBJ2-1	few	CASSQDQFRSYNEQFF	TGTGCCAGCAGCCAAGACCAGTTTCGCTCCTACAATGAGCAGTTCTTC
TRBD1	TRBV5-1	TRBJ1-4	-	CASSPLGQGAAEKLFF	TGCGCCAGCAGCCCCCTGGGACAGGGGGCCGCTGAAAAACTGTTTTTT
-	TRBV20-1	TRBJ1-5	many	CSAPDSNSNQPQHF	TGCAGTGCCCCCGACAGTAATAGCAATCAGCCCCAGCATTTT
-	TRBV27	TRBJ1-5	many	CASSSQGWRNQPQHF	TGTGCCAGCAGTTCCCAGGGGTGGAGAAATCAGCCCCAGCATTTT
-	TRBV20-1	TRBJ2-3	few	CSASYEGPDTQYF	TGCAGTGCTAGCTACGAGGGTCCAGATACGCAGTATTTT
-	TRBV7-9	TRBJ2-1	-	CASESSYNEQFF	TGTGCCAGCGAGAGCTCCTACAATGAGCAGTTCTTC
TRBD2	TRBV6-1	TRBJ2-1	few	CASTYASGGYNEQFF	TGTGCCAGCACCTACGCTAGCGGGGGGTACAATGAGCAGTTCTTC
-	TRBV11-3	TRBJ1-1	many	CASSLGVGTEAFF	TGTGCCAGCAGCTTGGGGGTGGGCACTGAAGCTTTCTTT
-	TRBV6-5	TRBJ1-2	many	CASSYQGMYGYTF	TGTGCCAGCAGTTACCAGGGGATGTATGGCTACACCTTC
-	TRBV10-3	TRBJ1-3	-	CAISESRGGNTIYF	TGTGCCATCAGTGAGTCCCGTGGAGGAAACACCATATATTTT
TRBD2	TRBV24-1	TRBJ2-2	many	CATSDLTSGSNTGELFF	TGTGCCACCAGTGATTTGACTAGCGGGAGCAACACCGGGGAGCTGTTTTTT
TRBD1	TRBV20-1	TRBJ1-2	few	CSASTGTGRMVDYGYTF	TGCAGTGCTTCTACCGGGACAGGGCGGATGGTAGACTATGGCTACACCTTC
TRBD1	TRBV18	TRBJ1-1	few	CASSQGQANTEAFF	TGTGCCAGCTCACAGGGACAGGCGAACACTGAAGCTTTCTTT
-	TRBV12-3/TRBV12-4	TRBJ2-3	many	CASSSYERAQYF	TGTGCCAGCAGTTCGTACGAACGGGCGCAGTATTTT
TRBD1	TRBV12-3/TRBV12-4	TRBJ1-2	many	CASSLKGAMGYTF	TGTGCCAGCAGTTTGAAGGGGGCGATGGGCTACACCTTC
TRBD2	TRBV16	TRBJ2-1	many	CASSQRIAPSGLYNEQFF	TGTGCCAGCAGCCAAAGAATAGCCCCTAGCGGATTGTACAATGAGCAGTTCTTC
-	TRBV19	TRBJ1-5	-	CASRIQPQPQHF	TGTGCCAGTAGAATCCAGCCTCAGCCCCAGCATTTT
-	TRBV7-2	TRBJ2-7	many	CASSLNPGRTTKQYF	TGTGCCAGCAGTCTAAACCCGGGGAGGACTACCAAGCAGTACTTC
TRBD1	TRBV7-9	TRBJ2-1	few	CASSLGTGNINEQFF	TGTGCCAGCAGCTTAGGGACAGGGAACATCAATGAGCAGTTCTTC
-	TRBV2	TRBJ2-7	many	CASSEHTYEQYF	TGTGCCAGCAGTGAACACACCTACGAGCAGTACTTC
-	TRBV16	TRBJ1-1	many	CASSQLAVSTEAFF	TGTGCCAGCAGCCAATTGGCCGTCAGCACTGAAGCTTTCTTT
TRBD2	TRBV20-1	TRBJ2-7	-	CSAKGASGGRRAYEQYF	TGCAGTGCTAAGGGGGCTAGCGGGGGGCGGCGAGCTTACGAGCAGTACTTC
-	TRBV13	TRBJ2-1	few	CASSLGQGRNNEQFF	TGTGCCAGCAGCTTAGGTCAAGGGCGAAACAATGAGCAGTTCTTC
-	TRBV20-1	TRBJ1-6	-	CSGSRDTSYSPLHF	TGCAGTGGTTCCCGGGACACTTCCTATTCACCCCTCCACTTT
TRBD1	TRBV19	TRBJ1-1	-	CASSKRNAGQGTALGDTEAFF	TGTGCCAGTAGTAAAAGAAACGCGGGACAGGGTACAGCCTTAGGGGACACTGAAGCTTTCTTT